Presented here are 6 T cell receptor beta chains from one specimen sequenced in a study of identifying expanded T cells in peripheral blood (dated by TCRdb to 2018 to 2020). Library prep was done by the immunoSEQ multiplex PCR assay. What TCRdb holds here is the immuneACCESS table cut down to in-frame rearrangements. Part of the clones is not present; checked against another copy, under half of the missing clones reflect an unresolved V gene, and the others are unexplained. The sample includes around 100,000 clones, with 87% observed a single time. Clones ranked in the top ten supply about 15% of the sample. The sequencing input was blood. These TCRs come from a person between 18 and 70 years old in good health.

This clone has a single count. The CDR3 DNA reads as TGTGCCAGCAATTCACAACCGCTTAGCTCCTACGAGCAGTACTTC. This translates into CASNSQPLSSYEQYF. The chain employs TRBV6-1 and TRBJ2-7; D unresolved. The CDR3 loop spans 15 amino acids. The V end lost 7 bases, the J end lost 0 bases, and 16 bases lay between the germline ends. Germline loops: CDR1 MNHNS, CDR2 SASEGT.

V is TRBV5-1 and J is TRBJ2-7, with TRBD1 matching over 8 bases. Germline V gives CDR1 SGHRS, CDR2 YFSETQ. CDR3 size: 15 residues. V shed 4 bases, J shed 3 bases, and the junction held 9 bases outside the gene matches. The CDR3 nucleotides read TGCGCCAGCAGCCCGGGGGACAGGTTTCGCTACGAGCAGTACTTC. Translation: CASSPGDRFRYEQYF.

The chain combines TRBV5-6 with TRBJ1-1; no clear D. Trimming removed 5 bases from V and 5 bases from J, with 13 bases in between. The germline CDR1 and CDR2 sequences are SGHDT and YYEEEE. CDR3 size: 13 residues. CDR3 sequence (DNA): TGTGCCAGCAGATTTGGGTTGGGGACTGAAGCTTTCTTT. Its protein is CASRFGLGTEAFF.

The rearrangement links TRBV25-1 to TRBJ2-5, with 8 bases fitting TRBD1. Germline lookup yields CDR1 MGHDK and CDR2 SYGVNS. The CDR3 sequence is 15 residues long. The junction had 6 bases not matched to a gene; V was cut back by 2 bases and J by 4 bases. For the CDR3, the DNA is TGTGCCAGCAGTGAACTATGGACAGGGTCAGAGACCCAGTACTTC. Translating it yields CASSELWTGSETQYF.

This chain connects TRBV19 to TRBJ1-5; D is possibly TRBD1 (6 bases). The V gene lost 7 bases and the J gene lost 4 bases, with 17 bases spanning the gap. Germline-derived CDR1 and CDR2 are LNHDA and SQIVND (reference sequence). This CDR3 region has 15 residues. In DNA, the CDR3 is TGTGCCAGTAAAGACAGGAGGGGTCCGAATCAGCCCCAGCATTTT. This sequence encodes CASKDRRGPNQPQHF.

The rearrangement uses TRBV4-1 and TRBJ2-3, with a possible D match to TRBD2 (6 bases). Germline assignment: CDR1 MGHRA and CDR2 YSYEKL. The CDR3 is 17 amino acids. Trimming stripped 0 bases from V and 2 bases from J, with 15 bases between. This CDR3 is CASSQDSRGSYTDTQYF. The CDR3 nucleotides read TGCGCCAGCAGCCAAGATTCCCGGGGGTCGTACACAGATACGCAGTATTTT.